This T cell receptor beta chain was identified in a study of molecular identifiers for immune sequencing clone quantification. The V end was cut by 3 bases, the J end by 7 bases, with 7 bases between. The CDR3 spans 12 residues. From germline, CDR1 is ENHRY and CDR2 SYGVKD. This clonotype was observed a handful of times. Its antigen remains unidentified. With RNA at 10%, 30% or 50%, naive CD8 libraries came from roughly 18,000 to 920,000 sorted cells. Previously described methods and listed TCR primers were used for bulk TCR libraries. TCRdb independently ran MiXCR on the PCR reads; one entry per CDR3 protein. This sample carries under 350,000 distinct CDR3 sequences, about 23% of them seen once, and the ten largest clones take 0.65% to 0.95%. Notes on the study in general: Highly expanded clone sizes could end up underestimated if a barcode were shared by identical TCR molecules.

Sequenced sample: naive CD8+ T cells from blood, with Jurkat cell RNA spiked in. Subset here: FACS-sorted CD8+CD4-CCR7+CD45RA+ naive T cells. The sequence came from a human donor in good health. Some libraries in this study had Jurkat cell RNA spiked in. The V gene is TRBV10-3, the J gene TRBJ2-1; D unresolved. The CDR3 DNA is TGTGCCATCAGTGATTCCCCGAATGAGCAGTTCTTC. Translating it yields CAISDSPNEQFF.